These T cell receptor beta chains were read from a single sample in a study of shared T cell receptors in the human thymus. Some clones are missing from TCRdb's copy, which holds only in-frame ones; the method was immunoSEQ multiplex PCR. The table lists more than 550,000 clones, 80% to 90% of them singletons, with around 0.0099% in the top ten. A further study also used this sample, focusing on human thymus T cells.

The sample was thymocytes. Receptor source: a girl in the first two years of life with a congenital heart defect. The CDR3 runs from the conserved cysteine through the conserved F or W. A D gene is named only where the DNA matches it firmly. Clone size is stated in some rows and not others, as once, few, many or a class when expanded.

J | D | V | size | CDR3 | DNA
TRBJ1-6 | - | TRBV7-9 | - | CASSLVRGDYNSPLHF | TGTGCCAGCAGCTTAGTCCGGGGAGACTATAATTCACCCCTCCACTTT
TRBJ1-1 | - | TRBV5-1 | - | CASSLSQFMNTEAFF | TGCGCCAGCAGCTTGTCTCAGTTCATGAACACTGAAGCTTTCTTT
TRBJ2-1 | - | TRBV7-8 | once | CASSLEEGREQFF | TGTGCCAGCAGCTTAGAGGAGGGCCGTGAGCAGTTCTTC
TRBJ2-2 | - | TRBV30 | - | CAWSVVSGPNTGELFF | TGTGCCTGGAGTGTAGTGTCAGGGCCTAACACCGGGGAGCTGTTTTTT
TRBJ1-2 | - | TRBV2 | - | CASSGTRGNYGYTF | TGTGCCAGCAGTGGGACCCGAGGGAACTATGGCTACACCTTC
TRBJ1-1 | - | TRBV27 | once | CASSVGHYNTEAFF | TGTGCCAGCAGTGTTGGACACTACAACACTGAAGCTTTCTTT
TRBJ1-1 | - | TRBV5-1 | - | CASSLWDTTRKMNTEAFF | TGCGCCAGCAGCTTGTGGGACACAACGAGGAAGATGAACACTGAAGCTTTCTTT
TRBJ1-6 | - | TRBV6-6 | few | CASSIQGIFYSPLHF | TGTGCCAGCAGTATACAGGGTATCTTCTATTCACCCCTCCACTTT
TRBJ2-7 | - | TRBV5-6 | - | CASNSQGYEQYF | TGTGCCAGCAATTCACAGGGCTACGAGCAGTACTTC
TRBJ2-2 | TRBD1 | TRBV2 | - | CASSPGQPTGELFF | TGTGCCAGTTCCCCGGGACAGCCCACCGGGGAGCTGTTTTTT
TRBJ1-1 | TRBD1 | TRBV7-8 | - | CASSAYRGRSMNTEAFF | TGTGCCAGCAGCGCCTACAGGGGCCGATCTATGAACACTGAAGCTTTCTTT
TRBJ2-7 | TRBD1 | TRBV29-1 | - | CSVEGEGGDSYEQYF | TGCAGCGTTGAAGGGGAAGGGGGCGACTCCTACGAGCAGTACTTC
TRBJ1-2 | TRBD1 | TRBV9 | few | CASSVRQGPYGYTF | TGTGCCAGCAGCGTAAGACAGGGTCCCTATGGCTACACCTTC
TRBJ2-1 | - | TRBV11-2 | few | CASSLLGGEQFF | TGTGCCAGCAGCTTATTGGGGGGTGAGCAGTTCTTC
TRBJ1-6 | TRBD1 | TRBV5-1 | once | CASSMDREGSPLHF | TGCGCCAGCAGCATGGACAGGGAGGGATCACCCCTCCACTTT
TRBJ1-1 | - | TRBV5-6 | - | CASSDTGQYTEAFF | TGTGCCAGCAGTGATACCGGACAGTACACTGAAGCTTTCTTT
TRBJ1-2 | TRBD1 | TRBV7-2 | once | CASSPQGFYGYTF | TGTGCCAGCAGCCCACAGGGGTTCTATGGCTACACCTTC
TRBJ2-1 | - | TRBV6-5 | - | CASTIGSYNEQFF | TGTGCCAGCACTATCGGCTCCTACAATGAGCAGTTCTTC
TRBJ2-1 | - | TRBV12-2 | - | CASRLGPGNNTVEQFF | TGTGCAAGTCGCTTAGGGCCGGGGAACAACACCGTTGAGCAGTTCTTC
TRBJ1-6 | - | TRBV13 | - | CASRWASYNSPLHF | TGTGCCAGCCGGTGGGCCTCCTATAATTCACCCCTCCACTTT
TRBJ1-5 | TRBD1 | TRBV2 | - | CASSRTGAVFFQPQHF | TGTGCCAGCAGTCGGACAGGGGCGGTTTTCTTTCAGCCCCAGCATTTT
TRBJ1-2 | TRBD1 | TRBV9 | few | CASSDRPGTGNYGYTF | TGTGCCAGCAGCGACCGTCCCGGGACAGGGAACTATGGCTACACCTTC
TRBJ1-2 | - | TRBV5-5 | once | CASSLALGPIYGYTF | TGTGCCAGCAGCTTGGCCTTGGGGCCTATCTATGGCTACACCTTC
TRBJ1-2 | - | TRBV7-4 | - | CASSSRWGVGTF | -
TRBJ1-1 | TRBD1 | TRBV6-6 | - | CASRQGTPKSNTEAFF | TGTGCCAGCCGACAGGGAACACCGAAGTCGAACACTGAAGCTTTCTTT
TRBJ2-7 | TRBD1 | TRBV10-3 | - | CAISGQGNGEQYF | TGTGCCATCAGTGGACAGGGGAACGGCGAGCAGTACTTC
TRBJ2-6 | TRBD1 | TRBV11-3 | - | CASSYPPDREEDSGANVLTF | TGTGCCAGCAGCTATCCCCCCGACAGGGAAGAAGACTCTGGGGCCAACGTCCTGACTTTC
TRBJ1-5 | TRBD1 | TRBV27 | - | CASSLLGDRGRSSQPQHF | TGTGCCAGCAGTTTATTGGGGGACAGGGGGCGATCAAGTCAGCCCCAGCATTTT
TRBJ2-3 | - | TRBV18 | - | CASSPLADGADTQYF | TGTGCCAGCTCACCACTAGCGGATGGCGCAGATACGCAGTATTTT
TRBJ2-1 | - | TRBV6-5 | once | CASSSMRGNEQFF | TGTGCCAGCAGTTCCATGAGAGGCAATGAGCAGTTCTTC
TRBJ2-2 | - | TRBV6-1 | - | CASSEGRGAGELFF | TGTGCCAGCAGTGAAGGCAGGGGAGCCGGGGAGCTGTTTTTT
TRBJ1-5 | - | TRBV19 | - | CATNQDSGRDQPQHF | TGTGCCACCAACCAGGACAGCGGCCGGGATCAGCCCCAGCATTTT
TRBJ1-2 | TRBD1 | TRBV5-6 | few | CASSPQGQVKVIANYGYTF | TGTGCCAGCAGCCCGCAGGGACAGGTCAAGGTAATCGCTAACTATGGCTACACCTTC
TRBJ1-2 | - | TRBV28 | - | CASSKGNGYTF | TGTGCCAGCAGCAAGGGGAATGGCTACACCTTC